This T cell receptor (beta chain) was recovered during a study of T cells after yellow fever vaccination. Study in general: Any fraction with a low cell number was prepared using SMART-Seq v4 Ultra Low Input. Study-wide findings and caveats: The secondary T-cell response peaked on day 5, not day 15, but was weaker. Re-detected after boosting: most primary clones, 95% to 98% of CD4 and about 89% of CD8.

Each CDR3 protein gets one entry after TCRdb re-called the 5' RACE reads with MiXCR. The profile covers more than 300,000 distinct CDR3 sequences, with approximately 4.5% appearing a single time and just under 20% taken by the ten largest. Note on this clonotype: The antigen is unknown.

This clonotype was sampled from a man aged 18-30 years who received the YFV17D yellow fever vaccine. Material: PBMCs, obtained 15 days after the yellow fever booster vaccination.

The CDR3 spells CASSPWGTENTEAFF. In DNA form, the CDR3 reads TGTGCCAGCAGTCCGTGGGGGACAGAGAACACTGAAGCTTTCTTT. The chain combines TRBV12-3 or TRBV12-4 with TRBJ1-1; TRBD1 matches 7 bases. The J segment lost 1 base and the V segment lost 5 bases, leaving 7 bases of the junction unmatched. This CDR3 spans 15 amino acids.